This T cell receptor beta chain was sequenced during a study of T cells in Graves' hyperthyroidism and ophthalmopathy. This clonotype was seen a handful of times. With a much larger clone just one base away, this may be a read error. This CDR3 comprises 15 residues. Germline CDR1 MNHNS, CDR2 SASEGT. From RNA transcripts, TCR beta CDR3 regions were amplified. Carried out on the TCR CDR3, a first-round RT-PCR used the HTBI primer set. TCRdb redid the calling of the multiplex PCR reads with MiXCR, one entry per CDR3 protein. Among some 600,000 distinct CDR3 sequences listed, around 14% were seen once. The receptor comes from a woman aged 25 to 39 with Graves' hyperthyroidism that later progressed to Graves' ophthalmopathy. The rearrangement joins TRBV6-1 to TRBJ2-1; no reliable D call. Material: blood. The CDR3 DNA reads as TGTGCCAGCAGTCCCTTGGAAAGCACCTACGATGAGCAGTTCTTC. This translates into CASSPLESTYDEQFF.